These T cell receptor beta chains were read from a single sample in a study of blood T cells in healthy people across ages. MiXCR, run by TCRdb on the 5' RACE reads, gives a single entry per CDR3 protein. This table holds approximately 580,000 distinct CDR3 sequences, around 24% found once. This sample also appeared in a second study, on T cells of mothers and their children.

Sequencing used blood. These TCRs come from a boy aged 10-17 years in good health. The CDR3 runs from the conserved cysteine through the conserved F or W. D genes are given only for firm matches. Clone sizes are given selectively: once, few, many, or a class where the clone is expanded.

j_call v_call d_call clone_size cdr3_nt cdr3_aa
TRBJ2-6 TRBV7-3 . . TGTGCCAGCAGCTTAACGAACTCTGGGGCCAACGTCCTGACTTTC CASSLTNSGANVLTF
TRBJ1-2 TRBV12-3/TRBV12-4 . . TGTGCCAGCAGTCCCCCCCGCGGCCACTATGGCTACACCTTC CASSPPRGHYGYTF
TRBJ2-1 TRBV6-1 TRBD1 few TGTGCCAGCACTGAACAGTCCGGGACAGGGGGCAATGAGCAGTTCTTC CASTEQSGTGGNEQFF
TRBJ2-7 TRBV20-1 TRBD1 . TGCAGTGCTGCCTCCCCATGGACAGGTATCTACGAGCAGTACTTC CSAASPWTGIYEQYF
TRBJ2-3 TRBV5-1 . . TGCGCCAGCAGCTTGGTGACAGAGACAGATACGCAGTATTTT CASSLVTETDTQYF
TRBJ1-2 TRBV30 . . TGTGCCTGGAGCGCCCAACTTTATGGCTACACCTTC CAWSAQLYGYTF
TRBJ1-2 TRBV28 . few TGTGCCAGCAGTTTACTATCGATGGACCACACCTTC CASSLLSMDHTF
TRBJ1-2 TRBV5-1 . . TGCGCCAGCAGCGTACCACAGGCGAACTATGGCTACACCTTC CASSVPQANYGYTF
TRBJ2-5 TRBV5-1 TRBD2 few TGCGCCAGCAGCTCCGCCGGGACTAGCGGGCAAGAGACCCAGTACTTC CASSSAGTSGQETQYF
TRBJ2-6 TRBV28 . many TGTGCCAGTAGTTCCGGGGCGTCTGGGGCCAACGTCCTGACTTTC CASSSGASGANVLTF
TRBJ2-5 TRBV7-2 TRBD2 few TGTGCCAGCAGCCCCGAGGGAGGGGCTCAAGAGACCCAGTACTTC CASSPEGGAQETQYF
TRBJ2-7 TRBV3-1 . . TGTGCCAGCAGCACCCTGCCAGGGGCCACCTACGAGCAGTACTTC CASSTLPGATYEQYF
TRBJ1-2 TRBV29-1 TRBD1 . TGCAGCGTTGCGGGACAGGGACACTATGGCTACACCTTC CSVAGQGHYGYTF
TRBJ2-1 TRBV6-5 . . TGTGTCAGCAGTTTCGAATCTAGCGTCTACAATGAGCAGTTCTTC CVSSFESSVYNEQFF